The rows below give T cell receptor beta chains drawn from one sample of a study of blood T cell repertoires in COVID-19. Libraries were prepared by immunoSEQ multiplex PCR; TCRdb keeps only in-frame clonotypes and omits some of them. There are some 50,000 clones in the sample; approximately 84% occur only once, and about 4% lies in the top ten. Sequenced sample: peripheral blood. These receptors all come from a man aged 45-65 years with active COVID-19. Both conserved end residues are part of each CDR3. A D gene is named only where the DNA matches it firmly. A clone size is listed for some rows: how often the clone was seen (once, few, many), or a class if it is expanded.

TGCAGCGTTGCGAGAGAAAACATTCAGTACTTC | CSVARENIQYF | TRBV29-1 | . | . | TRBJ2-4
TGCGCCAGCAGCTTGTTGGGCTACACCGGGGAGCTGTTTTTT | CASSLLGYTGELFF | TRBV5-1 | . | . | TRBJ2-2
TGTGCCAGCTCACCGACCGGGACCTACGAGCAGTACTTC | CASSPTGTYEQYF | TRBV18 | . | . | TRBJ2-7
TGTGCCAGCTCAACAGAGCCCAGATCCCTCGGGGAGCTGTTTTTT | CASSTEPRSLGELFF | TRBV18 | . | . | TRBJ2-2
TGCGCCAGCAAGCCAGCGGGGGTCGACGAGCAGTACTTC | CASKPAGVDEQYF | TRBV10-2 | . | TRBD2 | TRBJ2-7
TGTGCCAGCAGTTTACGAGGTTACACTGAAGCTTTCTTT | CASSLRGYTEAFF | TRBV27 | once | . | TRBJ1-1
TGTGCCATCAGTGAGCTACAGGGACCCGGGGAGCTGTTTTTT | CAISELQGPGELFF | TRBV10-3 | once | . | TRBJ2-2
TGTGCCAGCAGTCGAGGGACAACTAGCACAGATACGCAGTATTTT | CASSRGTTSTDTQYF | TRBV27 | . | . | TRBJ2-3
TGTGCCAGCAGTGACCTGACAGGTCGGTTAGGGCCCCAGCATTTT | CASSDLTGRLGPQHF | TRBV6-1 | . | . | TRBJ1-5
TGTGCCAGCAGCCAAGGGGGGCCCCCCCCAGATACGCAGTATTTT | CASSQGGPPPDTQYF | TRBV3-1/TRBV3-2 | . | . | TRBJ2-3
TGTGCCAGCAGCCCTCCGGGACTAGCGGGTATTAATGAGCAGTTCTTC | CASSPPGLAGINEQFF | TRBV7-6 | once | TRBD2 | TRBJ2-1
TGTGCCAGCAGCAAGGGGACAGGGGCAGGCTACGAGCAGTACTTC | CASSKGTGAGYEQYF | TRBV7-2 | . | TRBD1 | TRBJ2-7
TGTGCCAGCAGCTTATTAGCAGGGGGCAGAGACTATGGCTACACCTTC | CASSLLAGGRDYGYTF | TRBV7-2 | . | TRBD1 | TRBJ1-2
TGTGCCAGAAGCTTGGGAGGTGTTAGCGGGGGGACGTTGAGCACCACAGATACGCAGTATTTT | CARSLGGVSGGTLSTTDTQYF | TRBV5-3 | . | TRBD2 | TRBJ2-3
TGTGCCAGCAGCACACAGGGTCGCACTGAAGCTTTCTTT | CASSTQGRTEAFF | TRBV14 | . | . | TRBJ1-1
TGTGCCAGCAGTTCCTCCAGGGGACAGTCCTATGGCTACACCTTC | CASSSSRGQSYGYTF | TRBV6-5 | . | TRBD1 | TRBJ1-2
TGCGCCAGCATGGCGGCGGGGAATCAGCCCCAGCATTTT | CASMAAGNQPQHF | TRBV10-2 | few | . | TRBJ1-5
TGTGCCAGCAGTTGGCCGGGAGGGCAAGCGGTCTTC | CASSWPGGQAVF | TRBV28 | . | TRBD2 | TRBJ2-1
TGTGCCAGCAGCTTAATCTTGGTCGGAGAGACCCAGTACTTC | CASSLILVGETQYF | TRBV7-9 | . | . | TRBJ2-5
TGTGCCAGCAGTCTTACAGATCAGCCCCAGCATTTT | CASSLTDQPQHF | TRBV28 | . | . | TRBJ1-5
TGTGCCAGCAGCCGGGACAGGGGAGGGGAGCAGTACTTC | CASSRDRGGEQYF | TRBV5-4 | few | TRBD1 | TRBJ2-7
TGTGCCAGCAGCCAGGTCTCGGCGGGTGGCCCCCAGTACTTC | CASSQVSAGGPQYF | TRBV7-2 | . | . | TRBJ2-5
TGTGCCAGCAGCTGGCCCAGCAGGTCCTATGGCTACACCTTC | CASSWPSRSYGYTF | TRBV5-6 | . | . | TRBJ1-2
TGTGCCAGCAGCAACCACGCGCGGGAAGAAAAACTGTTTTTT | CASSNHAREEKLFF | TRBV21-1 | . | . | TRBJ1-4
TGCGCCAGCAGCCAAAACTCACAGTGGTATTTGTATGGCTACACCTTC | CASSQNSQWYLYGYTF | TRBV4-1 | . | . | TRBJ1-2
TGTGCCGCCGACAGGGATCAGCCCCAGCATTTT | CAADRDQPQHF | TRBV30 | . | TRBD1 | TRBJ1-5
TGCGCCAGCAGCCCGGGACAGGGAGGTGGAAAGACCCAGTACTTC | CASSPGQGGGKTQYF | TRBV4-1 | . | TRBD1 | TRBJ2-5
TGTGCCAGCAGCTACCGGTGGGAGACCCAGTACTTC | CASSYRWETQYF | TRBV5-5 | . | . | TRBJ2-5
TGTGCCAGTAGTATCGGACACTGGGCCGGGGAGCTGTTTTTT | CASSIGHWAGELFF | TRBV19 | . | . | TRBJ2-2
TGTGCCAGCAGTGATAGGGGACAGCGCTATTACAATGAGCAGTTCTTC | CASSDRGQRYYNEQFF | TRBV6-1 | few | TRBD1 | TRBJ2-1
TGTGCCAGCAGCTCAGGACAGGGGATTTTGGATACGCAGTATTTT | CASSSGQGILDTQYF | TRBV7-2 | . | TRBD1 | TRBJ2-3
TGTGCCAGCAGATTGGGGACAGGGTCTAAATATTCACCCCTCCACTTT | CASRLGTGSKYSPLHF | TRBV6-4 | . | TRBD1 | TRBJ1-6
TGTGCCAGCAGTTCAGTTGAGGTTCTCTTC | CASSSVEVLF | TRBV12-3/TRBV12-4 | . | . | TRBJ2-1
TGTGCCAGCAGCCCCGGAGCGGGGAATGAGCAGTTCTTC | CASSPGAGNEQFF | TRBV7-9 | . | TRBD2 | TRBJ2-1
TGTGCCAGTAGTATATTAGGGGGCCTTGAAGCTTTCTTT | CASSILGGLEAFF | TRBV19 | many | TRBD1 | TRBJ1-1
TGTGCCAGCAGCGTTACAGGGCTCGGCGGGGAGCTGTTTTTT | CASSVTGLGGELFF | TRBV11-2 | . | . | TRBJ2-2
TGTGCCAGCAGGCCGACAGGGGGCCGTGGCTACACCTTC | CASRPTGGRGYTF | TRBV6-5 | . | TRBD1 | TRBJ1-2
TGTGCCAGCAGCTTAGCGAGGGCCCGCTATGGCTACACCTTC | CASSLARARYGYTF | TRBV7-8 | . | . | TRBJ1-2
TGTGCCAGCAGTTATACGGGGGGGCTGACCGGGGAGCTGTTTTTT | CASSYTGGLTGELFF | TRBV5-4 | . | TRBD2 | TRBJ2-2
TGTGCCAGCAGCTCGGGACAGGGGGTCTATGGCTACACCTTC | CASSSGQGVYGYTF | TRBV28 | . | TRBD1 | TRBJ1-2
TGTGCCAGCAGCTTCGGGACAGACTTGGCTGAGCAGTACTTC | CASSFGTDLAEQYF | TRBV7-2 | . | TRBD1 | TRBJ2-7
TGCGCCAGCACCGAGGGGGAGTCCTATGGCTACACCTTC | CASTEGESYGYTF | TRBV5-1 | . | . | TRBJ1-2
TGCGCCAGCAGCCAGGGGGCAGGGACTGAAGCTTTCTTT | CASSQGAGTEAFF | TRBV5-1 | . | TRBD1 | TRBJ1-1
TGTGCCAGCAGGGTGACAGGGTTGGACACCGGGGAGCTGTTTTTT | CASRVTGLDTGELFF | TRBV28 | . | TRBD1 | TRBJ2-2
TGTGCCAGCAGTTACTTGAGCGGGGGGTTTGATGAGCAGTTCTTC | CASSYLSGGFDEQFF | TRBV6-5 | . | TRBD2 | TRBJ2-1
TGTGCCATCAGAGGCAGCGCCGGCACAGATACGCAGTATTTT | CAIRGSAGTDTQYF | TRBV10-3 | . | . | TRBJ2-3
TGTGCCAGCAGCGTAGTGGGACAGGGGAATGGAGAGACCCAGTACTTC | CASSVVGQGNGETQYF | TRBV9 | once | TRBD1 | TRBJ2-5